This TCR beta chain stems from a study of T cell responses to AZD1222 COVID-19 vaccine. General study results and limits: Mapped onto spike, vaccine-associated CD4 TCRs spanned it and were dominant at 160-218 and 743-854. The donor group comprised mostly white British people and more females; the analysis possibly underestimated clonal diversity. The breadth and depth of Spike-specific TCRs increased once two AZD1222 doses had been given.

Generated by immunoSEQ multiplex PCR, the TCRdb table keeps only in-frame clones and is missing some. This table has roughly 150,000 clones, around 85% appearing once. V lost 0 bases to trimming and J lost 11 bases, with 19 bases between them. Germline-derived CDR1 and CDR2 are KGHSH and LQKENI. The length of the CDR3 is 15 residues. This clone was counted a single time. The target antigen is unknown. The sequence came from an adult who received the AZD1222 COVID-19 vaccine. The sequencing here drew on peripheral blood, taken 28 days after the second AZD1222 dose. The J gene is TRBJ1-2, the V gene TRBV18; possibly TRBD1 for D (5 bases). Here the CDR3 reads CASSPPETGLSGYTF. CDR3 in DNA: TGTGCCAGCTCACCACCGGAGACGGGGCTCTCTGGGTACACCTTC.